This T cell receptor (beta chain) was captured by sequencing in a study of T cell responses to AZD1222 COVID-19 vaccine. A word on this clone: A junction boundary mismatches the germline segment, possibly from a read error.

The CDR3 loop spans 13 amino acids. Germline V gene sequence: CDR1 SEHNR, CDR2 FQNEAQ (reference sequence). The table came from immunoSEQ multiplex PCR; TCRdb's copy has only in-frame clones and leaves some out. The repertoire has some 110,000 clones, 85% to 95% of them found once; the top ten carry about 3%. The receptor comes from an adult in good health. V is TRBV7-9 and J is TRBJ2-7, with D perhaps TRBD1 (5 bases). The sample was peripheral blood, taken on day 0 of AZD1222 vaccination. The CDR3 DNA reads as TGTGCCAGCAGCTTATCGGGTTCAGGGAAGCTGGACTTC. Its protein product is CASSLSGSGKLDF.